This T cell receptor beta chain stems from a study of T cell responses to AZD1222 COVID-19 vaccine. The ends were cut back, 3 bases at V and 6 bases at J, with 18 bases in the middle. Germline loops: CDR1 SGHNT, CDR2 YENEEA. The CDR3 runs 16 residues. Findings and caveats of the study: No repertoire was sampled before or during the peak T cell response, only after it. Vaccine-associated CD4 TCRs spanned spike, dominant at 160-218 and 743-854. Reportedly, nearly half of unique spike TCRs recognized epitopes outside B.1.351/B.1.1.7 mutations.

This clone occurred once. The antigen is undetermined. Produced via immunoSEQ multiplex PCR; TCRdb's table is partial and in-frame only. The sample lists about 100,000 clones, roughly nine tenths occurring once. V and J are TRBV11-3 and TRBJ2-1; perhaps TRBD2 as D (7 bases). The sequenced sample was peripheral blood, obtained on day 0 of AZD1222 vaccination. The sequence derives from an adult in good health. DNA for the CDR3: TGTGCCAGCAGCTTGCAAGGGGGGGAAAAAGGCAATGAGCAGTTCTTC. Translation: CASSLQGGEKGNEQFF.